Following are 17 T cell receptor beta chains from one sample sequenced in a study of T cell clonotyping in hematopoietic cell transplantation. Assay: immunoSEQ multiplex PCR; the TCRdb copy retains only in-frame clones and omits some. This sample has around 5,400 clones, with approximately 80% found just once. Specified time point: recipient sample about 28 days before transplant, after cytoreduction. This specimen was peripheral blood mononuclear cells, taken before stem cell transplant. These receptors were taken from a woman between 50 and 59 years old with acute myeloid leukemia. Some clones in this sample may be carry-over from other donors' samples.

The chain employs TRBV11-3 and TRBJ2-5, with no clear D. Germline assignment: CDR1 SGHNT and CDR2 YENEEA. CDR3 size: 13 residues. Trimming removed 5 bases at V and 4 bases at J, with 11 bases between. The CDR3 region is CASSPPGVETQYF. CDR3 nucleotides: TGTGCCAGCAGCCCCCCTGGAGTAGAGACCCAGTACTTC.

The chain uses TRBV27 and TRBJ2-7; 10 bases line up with TRBD1. V lost 2 bases, J lost 0 bases, and 4 bases stayed unmatched. Germline V gene lookup returns CDR1 MNHEY and CDR2 SMNVEV (reference sequence). CDR3 length equals 16 residues. The CDR3 DNA reads TGTGCCAGCAGTTTAGGGGACAGGGGCCTCTCCTACGAGCAGTACTTC. It specifies CASSLGDRGLSYEQYF.

The chain couples TRBV7-6 to TRBJ2-7; D possibly corresponds to TRBD2 (7 bases). Per the germline V gene, CDR1 is SGHVS and CDR2 is FNYEAQ. The CDR3 covers 16 residues. Deletions cut 4 bases from V and 0 bases from J, with 16 bases between. The CDR3 here is CASSSLIGGASYEQYF. CDR3 bases: TGTGCCAGCAGCTCGTTGATTGGGGGGGCCTCCTACGAGCAGTACTTC.

The chain recombines TRBV4-1 with TRBJ2-2; 9 bases are shared with TRBD1. The CDR3 length is 15 residues. Germline V gene lookup returns CDR1 MGHRA and CDR2 YSYEKL. The V and J ends lost 4 bases and 5 bases, in that order; junction bases with no gene match: 5. The CDR3 coding sequence is TGCGCCAGCAGCCTCCGACAGGGGGGGACCGGGGAGCTGTTTTTT. As protein: CASSLRQGGTGELFF.

This chain uses TRBV10-2 with TRBJ2-5; the D gene is possibly TRBD1 (6 bases). The CDR3 contains 14 residues. Trimming stripped 6 bases from V and 3 bases from J, with 14 bases between. Germline CDR1 WSHSY, CDR2 SAAADI. The CDR3 nucleotides are TGCGCCAGCAGACCCACAGGGAACGAAGAGACCCAGTACTTC. Encoded protein: CASRPTGNEETQYF.

This clone was found a few times. The chain recombines TRBV6-6 with TRBJ1-1; D remains ambiguous. V was trimmed by 7 bases and J by 2 bases, leaving 8 bases between them. The CDR3 is made up of 12 amino acids. Germline CDR1 is MNHNY and CDR2 is SVGAGI (reference sequence). The CDR3 spells CASTGLNTEAFF. In DNA, the CDR3 is TGTGCCAGCACAGGACTTAACACTGAAGCTTTCTTT.

This chain connects TRBV28 to TRBJ1-3; the match to TRBD1 covers 7 bases. V trimming: 5 bases; J trimming: 4 bases; junction bases outside the gene matches: 8. There are 15 residues in the CDR3. The germline V gene encodes CDR1 MDHEN and CDR2 SYDVKM. The CDR3 nucleotides read TGTGCCAGCAGTATACCGGGACAGCTAGGAAACACCATATATTTT. Amino acids: CASSIPGQLGNTIYF.

The chain joins TRBV19 to TRBJ1-5; maybe TRBD1 (6 bases). The CDR3 runs to 16 residues. Trimming took off 7 bases at V and 2 bases at J, with 18 bases between the two ends. Germline-derived CDR1 and CDR2 are LNHDA and SQIVND (reference sequence). Here the CDR3 DNA reads TGTGCCAGTAATGCGAAACAGGGTTTCGGCAATCAGCCCCAGCATTTT. Protein product: CASNAKQGFGNQPQHF.

V and J are TRBV9 and TRBJ1-1; D may be TRBD1 (5 bases). Germline V CDR1 and CDR2: SGDLS, YYNGEE. This CDR3 spans 14 amino acids. The V gene lost 3 bases and the J gene lost 6 bases, with 15 bases spanning the gap. CDR3: CASSALQGSPEAFF. In DNA form, the CDR3 reads TGTGCCAGCAGCGCTCTTCAGGGTAGTCCTGAAGCTTTCTTT.

The chain uses TRBV5-1 and TRBJ1-6; 11 bases match TRBD1. Germline V gene sequence: CDR1 SGHRS, CDR2 YFSETQ. This CDR3 spans 16 amino acids. V lost 4 bases to trimming and J lost 8 bases; unmatched junction nucleotides: 8. The CDR3 DNA follows: TGCGCCAGCAGCCTCGGGACAGGGGGGAGGGATTCACCCCTCCACTTT. Translation gives CASSLGTGGRDSPLHF.

This chain uses TRBV11-2 with TRBJ1-1, with 9 bases that match TRBD1. V lost 5 bases and J lost 1; bases outside the gene matches: 5. The CDR3 extends over 15 amino acids. Germline CDR1 is SGHAT and CDR2 is FQNNGV. DNA of the CDR3: TGTGCCAGCAGCGGATTGGGACAGGGGAACACTGAAGCTTTCTTT. Its protein is CASSGLGQGNTEAFF.

This clone was counted once. The chain is built from TRBV30 and TRBJ1-2; D ambiguous. CDR3 size: 13 residues. Germline assignment: CDR1 GTSNPN and CDR2 SVGIG (reference sequence). Trimming left V 1 base short and J 2 bases short, with 8 bases between. The CDR3 DNA follows: TGTGCCTGGAGTGAAGGGCTAAACTATGGCTACACCTTC. Protein product: CAWSEGLNYGYTF.

The chain has TRBV4-1 and TRBJ2-7, with 7 bases matching TRBD2. The CDR3 extends over 13 amino acids. V shed 1 base, J shed 12 bases, and the junction held 9 bases outside the gene matches. Germline-derived CDR1 and CDR2 are MGHRA and YSYEKL. CDR3 protein: CASSQVAGTESYF. The CDR3 region has the DNA TGCGCCAGCAGCCAAGTAGCGGGTACTGAGTCGTACTTC.

This clone was picked up one time. The CDR3 is CASRHRGSNQPQHF. In nucleotides, the CDR3 is TGTGCCAGCAGACACAGGGGGAGCAATCAGCCCCAGCATTTT. The chain links TRBV6-6 to TRBJ1-5, with TRBD1 matching over 8 bases. There are 14 residues in the CDR3. Trimming at V came to 6 bases and at J to 1 base, leaving 2 bases not matched to a gene. Germline values: CDR1 MNHNY, CDR2 SVGAGI (reference sequence).

This clone has more than one count but fewer than ten. The genes are TRBV2 and TRBJ1-5; tentative D call: TRBD1 (6 bases). V was clipped by 2 bases and J by 3 bases, with 11 bases between them. Germline CDR1 and CDR2: SNHLY and FYNNEI. This CDR3 is 15 amino acids long. This chain's CDR3 is CASSENRAVNQPQHF. The CDR3 coding sequence is TGTGCCAGCAGTGAAAACAGGGCCGTCAATCAGCCCCAGCATTTT.

This clone was seen once. CDR3 DNA: TGTGCCAGCAGCCCGGGGTCAACGGCCTACGAGCAGTACTTC. Encoded protein: CASSPGSTAYEQYF. This chain uses TRBV7-3 with TRBJ2-7; TRBD2 might be the D (5 bases). Between the trimmed V and J ends, which lost 5 bases and 2 bases, there was a span of 13 bases. The germline gives CDR1 SGHTA, CDR2 FQGTGA. The CDR3 contains 14 residues.

The genes are TRBV30 and TRBJ1-1; D not certain. Germline V CDR1 and CDR2: GTSNPN, SVGIG (reference sequence). The CDR3 loop spans 14 amino acids. Trimming took 2 bases from V and 1 from J, leaving 11 bases between them. The CDR3 is CAWSTQTPNTEAFF. The DNA of the CDR3 is TGTGCCTGGAGTACCCAGACTCCGAACACTGAAGCTTTCTTT.